One and the same sample provided the 23 T cell receptor beta chains below, sequenced in a study of blood T cell repertoires in COVID-19. Method: immunoSEQ multiplex PCR; TCRdb's copy keeps in-frame clones and lacks some. The top ten hold about 1.5% of the sample, which has more than 80,000 clones, about nine tenths seen once. Sequencing input: peripheral blood. All receptors come from a human donor with active COVID-19. The donor label of this sample is uncertain.

V usage is TRBV6-5 and J usage is TRBJ1-2, with a tentative D call TRBD1 (6 bases). The CDR3 has 12 residues. Trimming removed 5 bases at V and 6 bases at J, with 10 bases between. CDR1 is MNHEY, CDR2 SVGAGI, per germline. The chain's CDR3 is CASSQGWNGYTF. For the CDR3, the DNA is TGTGCCAGCAGTCAGGGGTGGAATGGCTACACCTTC.

The chain links TRBV5-8 to TRBJ1-2; maybe TRBD1 (6 bases). Germline values: CDR1 SGHTS, CDR2 YDEGEE. Trimming removed 0 bases from V and 8 bases from J, with 11 bases in between. This CDR3 has 13 residues. The CDR3 DNA follows: TGTGCCAGCAGCTTGGTAACAGGGCAAGGCTACACCTTC. It is translated as CASSLVTGQGYTF.

The chain recombines TRBV4-1 with TRBJ1-5; D perhaps matches TRBD1 (5 bases). This CDR3 region has 17 residues. Trimming left V 2 bases short and J 1 base short, with 15 bases between. The germline gives CDR1 MGHRA, CDR2 YSYEKL. This chain's CDR3 is CASSQPGRGGSNQPQHF. Written as DNA, the CDR3 is TGCGCCAGCAGCCAACCGGGGAGGGGTGGGAGCAATCAGCCCCAGCATTTT.

This chain links TRBV19 with TRBJ1-3; D not resolved. The V gene's germline CDR1 is LNHDA and CDR2 SQIVND (reference sequence). The length of the CDR3 is 13 residues. V lost 3 bases and J lost 4, with 7 bases in between. In nucleotides, the CDR3 is TGTGCCAGTAGTATGGGCTTCGGAAACACCATATATTTT. This gives the protein CASSMGFGNTIYF.

V usage is TRBV3-1 (or the pseudogene TRBV3-2) and J usage is TRBJ2-1; 9 nucleotides align to TRBD1. CDR1 is LGHDT and CDR2 is YNNKEL in the germline V gene (reference sequence). The CDR3 spans 15 residues. V lost 3 bases to trimming and J lost 8 bases; unmatched junction nucleotides: 8. This CDR3 is CASSQRDRVRYEQFF. The DNA for the CDR3 is TGTGCCAGCAGCCAGCGGGACAGGGTTAGATATGAGCAGTTCTTC.

J is TRBJ2-1 and V is TRBV19; possibly TRBD2 for D (6 bases). Trimming removed 7 bases from V and 9 bases from J, with 22 bases in between. The CDR3 length is 15 residues. Germline V lookup: CDR1 LNHDA, CDR2 SQIVND (reference sequence). CDR3 bases: TGTGCCAGTAATCCTGGGTGGAGGGGTGACCGTGAGCAGTTCTTC. This encodes CASNPGWRGDREQFF.

The V call is TRBV4-3, the J call TRBJ1-2; 7 positions agree with TRBD1. The germline V gene encodes CDR1 LGHNA and CDR2 YSLEER. V lost 2 bases to trimming and J lost 2 bases; unmatched junction nucleotides: 8. CDR3 length equals 16 residues. CDR3 region: CASSQSWDSPNYGYTF. The CDR3, as DNA: TGCGCCAGCAGCCAATCGTGGGACAGTCCCAACTATGGCTACACCTTC.

The genes are TRBV12-3 or TRBV12-4 and TRBJ2-7; D gene uncertain. V was trimmed by 1 base and J by 3 bases, leaving 4 bases between them. The CDR3 has 12 amino acids. CDR3 in DNA: TGTGCCAGCAGTTTAGGACACTACGAGCAGTACTTC. Its translation: CASSLGHYEQYF.

This rearrangement joins TRBV7-9 to TRBJ1-1; 10 bases map to TRBD1. Trimming took 5 bases from V and 5 from J; bases not matched to a gene: 8. From germline, CDR1 is SEHNR and CDR2 FQNEAQ (reference sequence). The CDR3 has 15 residues. The DNA for the CDR3 is TGTGCCAGCAGCCTCGGGACAGGGGCGGGGACTGAAGCTTTCTTT. This codes for CASSLGTGAGTEAFF. Full variable domain (rest looked up from reference TRBV7-9 and TRBJ1-1): DTGVSQNPRHKITKRGQNVTFRCDPISEHNRLYWYRQTLGQGPEFLTYFQNEAQLEKSRLLSDRFSAERPKGSFSTLEIQRTEQGDSAMYLCASSLGTGAGTEAFFGQGTRLTVV.

The V and J genes are TRBV5-5 and TRBJ2-2; 10 bases are shared with TRBD2. The length of the CDR3 is 15 residues. V lost 1 base, J lost 3 bases, and 0 bases stayed unmatched. Per the germline V gene, CDR1 is SGHKS and CDR2 is YYEKEE (reference sequence). CDR3 nucleotides: TGTGCCAGCAGCTTGAGCGGGGGGGACACCGGGGAGCTGTTTTTT. Its protein product is CASSLSGGDTGELFF.

The chain recombines TRBV4-1 with TRBJ2-3, with D possibly TRBD2 on 6 matching bases. Germline CDR1 MGHRA, CDR2 YSYEKL. CDR3 length equals 14 residues. The V gene lost 4 bases and the J gene lost 4 bases, with 12 bases spanning the gap. The CDR3 coding sequence is TGCGCCAGCAGCCCCACTCCGGGGGCAGATACGCAGTATTTT. This codes for CASSPTPGADTQYF.

The genes are TRBV4-3 and TRBJ2-7; TRBD2 aligns across 11 bases. V shed 1 base and J 7 bases; nucleotides not matched to a gene: 6. Germline V gives CDR1 LGHNA, CDR2 YSLEER. The CDR3 runs 15 residues. The CDR3 DNA follows: TGCGCCAGCAGCCAAGTTAGCGGGGGGGCCGTAGAGCAGTACTTC. Translating gives CASSQVSGGAVEQYF.

The chain joins TRBV6-2 or TRBV6-3 to TRBJ2-4; 11 nucleotides line up with TRBD2. The V gene's germline CDR1 is MNHEY and CDR2 SVGEGT. Trimming took 0 bases from V and 6 from J; bases not matched to a gene: 4. The CDR3 runs to 16 residues. In nucleotides, the CDR3 is TGTGCCAGCAGTTACTCGCTAGCGGGGGGCGTAAACATTCAGTACTTC. Translating gives CASSYSLAGGVNIQYF.

The CDR3 coding sequence is TGTGCCAGCAGTGACGGGACAGGAGGAAAACTGTTTTTT. This encodes CASSDGTGGKLFF. V and J are TRBV2 and TRBJ1-4, with 8 positions matching TRBD1. This CDR3 spans 13 amino acids. Germline CDR1 and CDR2: SNHLY and FYNNEI. V lost 3 bases to trimming and J lost 10 bases; unmatched junction nucleotides: 4.

With respect to this clone: The same CDR3 is also encoded by other DNA sequences in this sample. The chain combines TRBV7-2 with TRBJ2-1; 9 nucleotides align to TRBD2. V lost 5 bases and J lost 3; bases outside the gene matches: 5. This CDR3 comprises 15 residues. The germline CDR1 and CDR2 sequences are SGHTA and FQGNSA. The CDR3 DNA sequence: TGTGCCAGCAGCCCCCGGACTAGCGACTACAATGAGCAGTTCTTC. This translates into CASSPRTSDYNEQFF.

This clone was recorded a few times. The chain has TRBV7-9 and TRBJ1-5; the match to TRBD1 covers 8 bases. The trim removed 3 bases at V and 2 bases at J, leaving 9 bases unmatched. Looked up from germline, CDR1 is SEHNR and CDR2 is FQNEAQ (reference sequence). The CDR3 has 17 residues. The CDR3 coding sequence is TGTGCCAGCAGCTTTGGGACAGGTGTTCGGGGCAATCAGCCCCAGCATTTT. Protein: CASSFGTGVRGNQPQHF.

V usage is TRBV7-6 and J usage is TRBJ1-1; TRBD1 agrees at 7 bases. After removal of 5 bases from V and 1 base from J, the junction contained 4 bases not matched to a gene. In germline, CDR1 is SGHVS, CDR2 FNYEAQ. The CDR3 is 14 amino acids. The CDR3 nucleotides are TGTGCCAGCAGCCGGGACAGACGGAACACTGAAGCTTTCTTT. It specifies CASSRDRRNTEAFF.

CDR3 in DNA: TGTGCCAGCAGCCTAATAGCGGGGGGTCACTACGAGCAGTACTTC. Protein: CASSLIAGGHYEQYF. The V gene is TRBV7-2, the J gene TRBJ2-7; TRBD2 agrees at 10 bases. This CDR3 region has 15 residues. The junction had 7 bases not matched to a gene; V was cut back by 5 bases and J by 3 bases. Germline V gene data show CDR1 as SGHTA and CDR2 as FQGNSA. Drawing the rest from reference TRBV7-2 and TRBJ2-7, the complete variable domain is GAGVSQSPSNKVTEKGKDVELRCDPISGHTALYWYRQSLGQGLEFLIYFQGNSAPDKSGLPSDRFSAERTGGSVSTLTIQRTQQEDSAVYLCASSLIAGGHYEQYFGPGTRLTVT.

The chain recombines TRBV7-2 with TRBJ2-3; D possibly corresponds to TRBD2 (6 bases). Germline values: CDR1 SGHTA, CDR2 FQGNSA. V lost 5 bases, J lost 0 bases, and 15 bases lay in between. The CDR3 has 16 amino acids. The CDR3 region has the DNA TGTGCCAGCAGCCAGTTAGCGGAAACTAGCACAGATACGCAGTATTTT. It codes for CASSQLAETSTDTQYF.

The chain carries TRBV19 and TRBJ2-5; D might be TRBD2 (7 bases). This CDR3 has 15 residues. The germline V gene has CDR1 LNHDA and CDR2 SQIVND (reference sequence). The V and J ends lost 6 bases and 1 base respectively, with 15 bases between them. CDR3 sequence (DNA): TGTGCCAGTAGGAGGGGGACTACCTTCCAAGAGACCCAGTACTTC. It yields the protein CASRRGTTFQETQYF.

This clone appeared a single time. The chain combines TRBV6-5 with TRBJ1-1; 10 bases fit TRBD1. This CDR3 region has 13 residues. The junction had 5 bases not matched to a gene; V was cut back by 4 bases and J by 9 bases. In germline, CDR1 is MNHEY, CDR2 SVGAGI. The CDR3 reads CASSSPGQGKAFF. The CDR3 DNA sequence: TGTGCCAGCAGTTCACCGGGACAGGGGAAAGCTTTCTTT.

The rearrangement links TRBV4-1 to TRBJ2-3, with a tentative D call TRBD2 (5 bases). Germline assignment: CDR1 MGHRA and CDR2 YSYEKL. This CDR3 comprises 14 residues. Trimming took 8 bases from V and 0 from J, leaving 12 bases between them. The CDR3, as DNA: TGCGCCAGCGAGCGGATGCCTAGCACAGATACGCAGTATTTT. This translates into CASERMPSTDTQYF.

The chain couples TRBV6-6 to TRBJ2-7, with 12 bases matching TRBD1. The germline CDR1 and CDR2 sequences are MNHNY and SVGAGI (reference sequence). With 2 bases clipped from V and 5 bases from J, the junction kept 4 bases outside the gene matches. This CDR3 spans 15 amino acids. The CDR3 here is CASSYTGTGGHEQYF. The CDR3 bases are TGTGCCAGCAGTTACACCGGGACAGGGGGCCACGAGCAGTACTTC.